Listed below are T cell receptor beta chains from one sample, sequenced in a study of cytomegalovirus exposure and HLA in healthy donors. The assay was immunoSEQ multiplex PCR, and TCRdb's table has in-frame clones only and misses some. The sample yields approximately 39,000 clones, 85% to 95% seen once. Sequenced: PBMCs. Receptors were obtained from a young man in good health and CMV-seronegative. The CDR3 runs from the conserved cysteine through the conserved F or W. The order of the fields is V gene, D gene, clone size, CDR3 protein. A D gene is named only where the DNA matches it firmly. The size of a clone is reported for some rows only, either as once, few or many, or as a class for expanded clones.

v_gene: TRBV7-2; d_gene: -; abundance: -; CDR3aa: CASSFTGFLNEKLFF
v_gene: TRBV5-4; d_gene: -; abundance: once; CDR3aa: CASSLAQQETQYF
v_gene: TRBV7-3; d_gene: -; abundance: -; CDR3aa: CASQLQGTDTQYF
v_gene: TRBV28; d_gene: -; abundance: once; CDR3aa: CASSGPFLAAYGYTF
v_gene: TRBV10-1; d_gene: -; abundance: -; CDR3aa: CASSDRFTGELFF
v_gene: TRBV28; d_gene: -; abundance: once; CDR3aa: CASSLPQPGEGYEQYF
v_gene: TRBV4-2; d_gene: -; abundance: -; CDR3aa: CASSPWGELAEKLFF
v_gene: TRBV19; d_gene: TRBD2; abundance: -; CDR3aa: CASSATSGRALAYNEQFF
v_gene: TRBV7-9; d_gene: -; abundance: once; CDR3aa: CASSPGTLPHQQETQYF
v_gene: TRBV4-1; d_gene: -; abundance: once; CDR3aa: CASSQDTAQETQYF
v_gene: TRBV5-1; d_gene: TRBD1; abundance: -; CDR3aa: CASSLEAAGGQGATGELFF
v_gene: TRBV10-3; d_gene: -; abundance: -; CDR3aa: CAISERQDSLYNEQFF
v_gene: TRBV6-6; d_gene: -; abundance: -; CDR3aa: CASSGMQGNQPQHF
v_gene: TRBV7-9; d_gene: TRBD1; abundance: -; CDR3aa: CASSSDRVNSPLHF
v_gene: TRBV19; d_gene: -; abundance: -; CDR3aa: CASSKTRDTIETQYF
v_gene: TRBV20-1; d_gene: -; abundance: -; CDR3aa: CSASAGETQYF
v_gene: TRBV5-1; d_gene: TRBD2; abundance: -; CDR3aa: CASSWLAGGPHEQYF
v_gene: TRBV6-6; d_gene: -; abundance: few; CDR3aa: CASSYAAGVAYF
v_gene: TRBV7-3; d_gene: TRBD2; abundance: -; CDR3aa: CASRELGAGTDTQYF
v_gene: TRBV7-3; d_gene: -; abundance: -; CDR3aa: CASSPARVRTDTQYF
v_gene: TRBV18; d_gene: -; abundance: -; CDR3aa: CASSNRGLFEQFF
v_gene: TRBV9; d_gene: -; abundance: -; CDR3aa: CASSVAGHTTQPQHF
v_gene: TRBV7-8; d_gene: -; abundance: once; CDR3aa: CASRHRETSGYTF
v_gene: TRBV30; d_gene: -; abundance: -; CDR3aa: CAWSGGDGYTF
v_gene: TRBV5-1; d_gene: TRBD1; abundance: -; CDR3aa: CASSKTGTGESYTF
v_gene: TRBV6-1; d_gene: -; abundance: -; CDR3aa: CASSELRGNTGELFF
v_gene: TRBV29-1; d_gene: TRBD2; abundance: -; CDR3aa: CSVALLWAGGPSDEQFF
v_gene: TRBV6-5; d_gene: -; abundance: -; CDR3aa: CASSYQSPGLYYEQYF
v_gene: TRBV13; d_gene: TRBD1; abundance: -; CDR3aa: CASSIQGVNTEAFF
v_gene: TRBV2; d_gene: TRBD1; abundance: -; CDR3aa: CATSWGTGRNNEQFF
v_gene: TRBV12-2; d_gene: -; abundance: -; CDR3aa: CASRLLRVRLAGNTGELFF
v_gene: TRBV7-9; d_gene: -; abundance: -; CDR3aa: CASSQEKLFF
v_gene: TRBV19; d_gene: -; abundance: -; CDR3aa: CASSITQAVSDLYGYTF
v_gene: TRBV6-1; d_gene: TRBD1; abundance: -; CDR3aa: CASSSRGLGNTIYF
v_gene: TRBV7-9; d_gene: -; abundance: -; CDR3aa: CASSLFAGRNNQPQHF
v_gene: TRBV7-2; d_gene: TRBD2; abundance: -; CDR3aa: CASSLDGTSGTYEQYF
v_gene: TRBV5-5; d_gene: TRBD1; abundance: -; CDR3aa: CASSGLDRVWDEKLFF
v_gene: TRBV10-2; d_gene: TRBD1; abundance: -; CDR3aa: CASRGQGTGHEQYF
v_gene: TRBV7-2; d_gene: TRBD2; abundance: once; CDR3aa: CASSLERGTYNEQFF
v_gene: TRBV29-1; d_gene: TRBD1; abundance: -; CDR3aa: CSVGGQGAKHKETQYF
v_gene: TRBV27; d_gene: TRBD1; abundance: -; CDR3aa: CASSFRATGGITYEQYF
v_gene: TRBV6-6; d_gene: TRBD1; abundance: few; CDR3aa: CASSPGQARTDTQYF
v_gene: TRBV6-4; d_gene: TRBD2; abundance: -; CDR3aa: CASSASGGDANTGELFF
v_gene: TRBV30; d_gene: TRBD1; abundance: -; CDR3aa: CAWTGQVTYEQYF
v_gene: TRBV27; d_gene: -; abundance: once; CDR3aa: CASSLSGANTEAFF
v_gene: TRBV5-5; d_gene: -; abundance: -; CDR3aa: CASSFGYQETQYF
v_gene: TRBV6-7; d_gene: TRBD1; abundance: -; CDR3aa: CASSVRGQGSVVSSTDTQYF
v_gene: TRBV18; d_gene: -; abundance: -; CDR3aa: CASPPSQVSYEQYF
v_gene: TRBV28; d_gene: -; abundance: -; CDR3aa: CASSLGTGFQPQHF
v_gene: TRBV30; d_gene: TRBD1; abundance: once; CDR3aa: CAWSPRDKTGFYEQYF
v_gene: TRBV10-3; d_gene: -; abundance: -; CDR3aa: CATRRGTANTGELFF
v_gene: TRBV27; d_gene: TRBD1; abundance: -; CDR3aa: CASSSARQGAYGYTF
v_gene: TRBV7-2; d_gene: TRBD1; abundance: -; CDR3aa: CASSLVSGGVYNEQFF
v_gene: TRBV6-5; d_gene: TRBD1; abundance: -; CDR3aa: CASSPGGSYGYTF
v_gene: TRBV10-2; d_gene: -; abundance: -; CDR3aa: CASSDNTAQPQHF
v_gene: TRBV21-1; d_gene: -; abundance: -; CDR3aa: CASLFSYNEQFF
v_gene: TRBV19; d_gene: -; abundance: once; CDR3aa: CASSIGGDGQETQYF
v_gene: TRBV6-1; d_gene: -; abundance: -; CDR3aa: CASSEGGYTEQYF
v_gene: TRBV27; d_gene: -; abundance: -; CDR3aa: CASSLGQGRRFYGYTF
v_gene: TRBV11-2; d_gene: TRBD1; abundance: few; CDR3aa: CASSFGTGVGYTF